Here is one T cell receptor beta chain with its context. This sample is drawn from a study of shared clonotypes between healthy human individuals. The germline V gene encodes CDR1 MDHEN and CDR2 SYDVKM. The CDR3 loop spans 15 amino acids. The V gene end was trimmed by 6 bases and the J gene end by 7 bases; junction bases not matched to a gene: 7. TCRdb's copy holds only in-frame clones and misses some; the assay was immunoSEQ multiplex PCR. The sample lists 2 million to 2.5 million clones, roughly 95% occurring once. The chain joins TRBV28 to TRBJ1-4; TRBD1 agrees at 11 bases. Input material: naive CD4+ T cells sorted from blood. As to subset: CD45RA+ positively selected. The receptor's source is a man between 18 and 35 years old in good health. In DNA, the CDR3 is TGTGCCAGCAGCCCAAGGACAGGGGGCGGTGAAAAACTGTTTTTT. This encodes CASSPRTGGGEKLFF.